This TCR beta chain stems from a study of blood T cell repertoires in COVID-19. Profiling relied on immunoSEQ multiplex PCR, and the TCRdb table lists in-frame clones only, not all of them. The sample has under 250,000 clones, about four fifths seen once; the top ten hold about 8.1%. Deletions cut 4 bases from V and 3 bases from J, with 12 bases between. CDR1 is ENHRY, CDR2 SYGVKD, per germline. The CDR3 length is 14 residues. The J gene is TRBJ1-2, the V gene TRBV10-3, with a tentative D call TRBD1 (6 bases). The TCR was taken from a man at least 80 years old with acute or convalescent COVID-19. The sequenced sample was peripheral blood. CDR3 sequence reads: CAISAGRGDYGYTF. The CDR3 DNA reads TGTGCCATCAGTGCTGGCAGGGGAGACTATGGCTACACCTTC.